These T cell receptor beta chains were read from a single sample in a study of control samples from healthy donors and cancer patients. Repertoires were generated with immunoSEQ multiplex PCR, while TCRdb's copy carries only in-frame clones and drops some. The repertoire holds about 150,000 clones, nearly 95% seen once, with roughly 2.3% in the top ten. Sample: blood. Receptors were obtained from a man aged 50 or older in good health. Both conserved end residues are part of each CDR3. The D gene is left open where the match is weak. Where a row states a size, it is once, few, many or the class of an expanded clone; other rows omit it.

>NA|TRBV5-4|NA|TRBJ1-2
TGTGCCAGCAGCCCGGGGCCGTGGGGGGGGGAGGATTATGGCTACACCTTC
CASSPGPWGGEDYGYTF
>NA|TRBV3-1/TRBV3-2|NA|TRBJ1-4
TGTGCCAGCAGCCAAGATGCACAGGGATTAGGTGAAAAACTGTTTTTT
CASSQDAQGLGEKLFF
>NA|TRBV3-1/TRBV3-2|NA|TRBJ1-1
TGTGCCAGCAGCCAATACCGGGGGAACACTGAAGCTTTCTTT
CASSQYRGNTEAFF
>NA|TRBV27|TRBD2|TRBJ2-1
TGTGCCAGCAGTTTACGACTAGCGGGAGATGAGCAGTTCTTC
CASSLRLAGDEQFF
>NA|TRBV29-1|NA|TRBJ1-2
TGCAGCGTCGGTAGTCAGGGGAGCAGGTCGAACTATGGCTACACCTTC
CSVGSQGSRSNYGYTF
>NA|TRBV9|NA|TRBJ2-1
TGTGCCAGCAAGGGGGACTTTGACAATGAGCAGTTCTTC
CASKGDFDNEQFF
>once|TRBV28|NA|TRBJ2-7
TGTGCCACCCTAGGGGGAGTAATATCATTCTACGAGCAGTACTTC
CATLGGVISFYEQYF
>NA|TRBV7-2|TRBD1|TRBJ1-3
TGTGCCAGCAGCGGGACAGCTGGAAACACCATATATTTT
CASSGTAGNTIYF
>NA|TRBV28|NA|TRBJ1-2
TGTGCCAGCAGTTTACGGAACTATGGCTACACCTTC
CASSLRNYGYTF
>NA|TRBV5-6|NA|TRBJ2-7
TGTGCCAGCAGCCGGAGGGACGAGCAGTACTTC
CASSRRDEQYF
>NA|TRBV10-3|NA|TRBJ1-4
TGTGCCATCAGTGGGAGCAGCCCCACAACTAATGAAAAACTGTTTTTT
CAISGSSPTTNEKLFF
>once|TRBV5-5|TRBD2|TRBJ2-7
TGTGCCAGCAGCTTCGGGACTAGCGTAAACGAGCAGTACTTC
CASSFGTSVNEQYF
>NA|TRBV5-1|NA|TRBJ2-1
TGCGCCAGCAGCTTGCGGGTGGCAGGACGAGACAATGAGCAGTTCTTC
CASSLRVAGRDNEQFF
>NA|TRBV5-1|NA|TRBJ2-3
TGCGCCAGCAGTAGGGACACAGATACGCAGTATTTT
CASSRDTDTQYF
>NA|TRBV7-6|TRBD2|TRBJ2-7
TGTGCCAGCAGCCCTCGACTAGCGGGAGGGGCCTACGAGCAGTACTTC
CASSPRLAGGAYEQYF
>NA|TRBV7-9|NA|TRBJ2-7
TGTGCCAGCAGCTTTAGGGGGAACCACGAGCAGTACTTC
CASSFRGNHEQYF
>NA|TRBV5-6|NA|TRBJ1-5
TGTGCCAGCAGCTTGGGGGTGGGGCAGGTCAATCAGCCCCAGCATTTT
CASSLGVGQVNQPQHF
>NA|TRBV10-3|TRBD1|TRBJ2-7
TGTGCCATCAGCAAGGACAGGGGCTACGAGCAGTACTTC
CAISKDRGYEQYF
>NA|TRBV28|NA|TRBJ2-3
TGTGCCAGCAGTTTTCAGGGGCTTGGGGGCACAGATACGCAGTATTTT
CASSFQGLGGTDTQYF
>NA|TRBV7-7|TRBD1|TRBJ1-5
TGTGCTAGCAGCACAGGGGTGAATCAGCCCCAGCATTTT
CASSTGVNQPQHF
>NA|TRBV7-9|NA|TRBJ1-5
TGTGCCAGCAGCTTAGAATATCAGCCCCAGCATTTT
CASSLEYQPQHF
>once|TRBV19|NA|TRBJ2-3
TGTGCCAGTAGTATGACGGCGGATACGCAGTATTTT
CASSMTADTQYF
>NA|TRBV5-1|TRBD2|TRBJ2-1
TGCGCCAGCAGCCCCGGGACTAGCGGGCAATACAATGAGCAGTTCTTC
CASSPGTSGQYNEQFF
>NA|TRBV3-1/TRBV3-2|TRBD2|TRBJ2-3
TGTGCCAGCAGTCACGGGCTAGCGGGAGGCCTCACAGATACGCAGTATTTT
CASSHGLAGGLTDTQYF
>NA|TRBV15|NA|TRBJ2-1
TGTGCCACCAGCGGAGACATGAATGAGCAGCTCTTC
CATSGDMNEQLF
>NA|TRBV30|NA|TRBJ1-5
TGTGCCTGGAGCACCGGGACACGGGCCCAGCCCCAGCATTTT
CAWSTGTRAQPQHF